This T cell receptor beta chain was sequenced for a study of tumor and adjacent non-tumor tissue in lung cancer. Findings and caveats of the study: Tumor tissue had significantly higher TCR diversity than normal lung.

This sample's RNA came from whole unsorted tissue. This CDR3 region has 17 residues. Germline values: CDR1 SGHNT, CDR2 YYREEE (reference sequence). On this clonotype itself: Its target is not known. The junction does not match germline at one end; this may be a read error.

A modified ARM-PCR protocol with three rounds of nested PCR amplified TCRbeta. TCRdb reprocessed the multiplex PCR reads with MiXCR, giving one entry per CDR3 protein. The sample has about 93,000 distinct CDR3 sequences, less than 75% seen once. The TCR comes from a man between 60 and 70 years old with non-small cell lung cancer. The rearrangement uses TRBV5-4 and TRBJ2-6; tentative D call: TRBD1 (6 bases). Material for sequencing was lung tumor tissue. Here the CDR3 DNA reads TGTGCCAGCAGCGAGACAGGAAGGACCCCTGGGGCCAACATCCTGACTTTC. This codes for CASSETGRTPGANILTF.